Listed below are T cell receptor beta chains from one sample, sequenced in a study of T cells in narcolepsy. The assay was immunoSEQ multiplex PCR, and TCRdb's table has in-frame clones only and misses some. This sample has about 33,000 clones; roughly 90% occur once, and the top ten carry around 1.2%. Material: CD45RA- memory CD4+ T cells from PBMCs. These receptor sequences come from a human donor with narcolepsy. CDR3s include the opening cysteine and the closing phenylalanine or tryptophan. D genes are given only for firm matches. Rows may omit the clone size; those that give it use once, few, many or a size class.

abundance	d_gene	v_gene	j_gene	CDR3nt	CDR3aa
.	TRBD1	TRBV18	TRBJ2-7	TGTGCCAGCTCACCTTCGGGACAGGGAAGCGAGCAGTACTTC	CASSPSGQGSEQYF
.	.	TRBV5-1	TRBJ2-5	TGCGCCAGCAGCCCTGGACTGCGTCCTTCTCAAGAGACCCAGTACTTC	CASSPGLRPSQETQYF
.	.	TRBV28	TRBJ1-2	TGTGCCAGCAGTACCGTGGGGGGGGGCTTAGGCGGCTACACCTTC	CASSTVGGGLGGYTF
.	.	TRBV7-2	TRBJ1-5	TGTGCCAGCAGCTTAGGGAGTGGTCGGAGCAATCAGCCCCAGCATTTT	CASSLGSGRSNQPQHF
.	.	TRBV19	TRBJ2-5	TGTGCCAGTAGTGCGGGACTGGCGGTGGAGACCCAGTACTTC	CASSAGLAVETQYF
.	TRBD1	TRBV6-5	TRBJ2-1	TGTGCCAGCAGTCCTACCCAGGGGGCCTACAATGAGCAGTTCTTC	CASSPTQGAYNEQFF
once	.	TRBV28	TRBJ1-2	TGTGCCAGCAGTTTACTGTCGGGCTACACCTTC	CASSLLSGYTF
few	TRBD2	TRBV9	TRBJ2-2	TGTGCCAGCAGCGCCAGCGGGACGAACACCGGGGAGCTGTTTTTT	CASSASGTNTGELFF
few	.	TRBV5-1	TRBJ1-3	TGCGCCAGCAGCTTGACAGCTTATGGAAACACCATATATTTT	CASSLTAYGNTIYF
.	.	TRBV4-3	TRBJ1-6	TGCGCCAGCAGCCCAGACAGTTCGTATAATTCACCCCTCCACTTT	CASSPDSSYNSPLHF
.	TRBD1	TRBV30	TRBJ1-2	TGTGCCTGGACCGACAGGGGCTTTGGCTACACCTTC	CAWTDRGFGYTF
once	.	TRBV30	TRBJ1-2	TGTGCCTTCGGCCTCTATGGCTACACCTTC	CAFGLYGYTF
.	TRBD2	TRBV28	TRBJ2-1	TGTGCCAGCAGTCCCAATGGGGCTAGCGGTGGGAGGGCGGAGCAGTTCTTC	CASSPNGASGGRAEQFF
.	.	TRBV29-1	TRBJ2-2	TGCAGCGTTGCAAAAGTTATAGGGACCGGACCCGGGGAGCTGTTTTTT	CSVAKVIGTGPGELFF
.	.	TRBV30	TRBJ1-5	TGTGCCTGGAGTGAGGGGGGAAATCAGCCCCAGCATTTT	CAWSEGGNQPQHF
.	.	TRBV6-5	TRBJ1-1	TGTGCCAGCAGAGGAGGGGTGAACACTGAAGCTTTCTTT	CASRGGVNTEAFF
.	.	TRBV7-2	TRBJ2-7	TGTGCCAGCAGCTTACAGTCGGCGAAAGAGCAGTACTTC	CASSLQSAKEQYF
.	TRBD1	TRBV5-1	TRBJ1-2	TGCGCCAGCAGCCAGACAGGGTCTAACTATGGCTACACCTTC	CASSQTGSNYGYTF
.	TRBD2	TRBV9	TRBJ2-1	TGTGCCAGCAGCGTAGTTCGCGGGGGGGCGGGTGAGCAGTTCTTC	CASSVVRGGAGEQFF
once	TRBD1	TRBV2	TRBJ2-7	TGTGCCAGCAGCCGACAGGGTATAGGGTGGGAGCAGTACTTC	CASSRQGIGWEQYF
.	.	TRBV6-1	TRBJ1-6	TGTGCCAGCAGGGGCAGGAATAATTCACCCCTCCACTTT	CASRGRNNSPLHF
.	TRBD1	TRBV12-5	TRBJ1-1	TGTGCTAGTGGTTTCATACAGGGGGCGCGTACTGAAGCTTTCTTT	CASGFIQGARTEAFF